Below, 29 T cell receptor beta chains from the same sample are listed, as sequenced in a study of T cell responses to AZD1222 COVID-19 vaccine. The repertoire was sequenced with immunoSEQ multiplex PCR; TCRdb's copy has only in-frame clones and lacks some. The table includes 85,000 to 130,000 clones, approximately 91% detected once. The sequencing used peripheral blood, collected on day 0 of AZD1222 vaccination. The receptor set was obtained from an adult in good health.

This clone appeared once. V is TRBV5-1 and J is TRBJ1-2; 8 bases fit TRBD1. The V gene end was trimmed by 2 bases and the J gene end by 2 bases; junction bases not matched to a gene: 2. Germline V CDR1 and CDR2: SGHRS, YFSETQ. The CDR3 has 14 residues. The DNA of the CDR3 is TGCGCCAGCAGCTTCCAGGGGGCGAACTATGGCTACACCTTC. Translating it yields CASSFQGANYGYTF.

The chain joins TRBV2 to TRBJ1-5; no clear D. Between the trimmed V and J ends, which lost 4 bases and 0 bases, there was a span of 10 bases. There are 15 residues in the CDR3. Germline CDR1 SNHLY, CDR2 FYNNEI. The CDR3 DNA reads TGTGCCAGCAGTGCCTTCGGGGATAGCAATCAGCCCCAGCATTTT. Translated: CASSAFGDSNQPQHF.

The chain is built from TRBV18 and TRBJ1-5; 12 nucleotides align to TRBD1. Germline CDR1 reads KGHSH; CDR2 reads LQKENI. J lost 7 bases, V lost 3 bases, and 4 bases had no gene match. CDR3 length equals 15 residues. CDR3 residues: CASSPGTGGVQPQHF. The DNA of the CDR3 is TGTGCCAGCTCACCCGGGACAGGGGGCGTCCAGCCCCAGCATTTT.

This clone was counted a few times. V usage is TRBV11-2 and J usage is TRBJ2-1, with unresolved D. V dropped 1 base and J dropped 4 bases, with 14 bases sitting between them. This CDR3 spans 16 amino acids. CDR1 and CDR2 (germline): SGHAT, FQNNGV. The CDR3 bases are TGTGCCAGCAGCTTAGTTCATGCGTGGGGATACAATGAGCAGTTCTTC. Its protein is CASSLVHAWGYNEQFF.

In nucleotides, the CDR3 is TGTGCCAGCAGCCCTGGGACAATGAACACTGAAGCTTTCTTT. It encodes CASSPGTMNTEAFF. J is TRBJ1-1 and V is TRBV7-9; weak D call: TRBD1 (6 bases). The CDR3 runs 14 residues. Looked up from germline, CDR1 is SEHNR and CDR2 is FQNEAQ (reference sequence). V was pared by 5 bases and J by 0 bases, with 10 bases between.

V usage is TRBV6-5 and J usage is TRBJ1-2; 9 positions agree with TRBD1. This CDR3 has 15 residues. J was trimmed by 8 bases and V by 6 bases; bases with no gene match: 13. Germline V gene lookup returns CDR1 MNHEY and CDR2 SVGAGI. The CDR3 loop is CASSRAATGGGGYTF. The DNA for the CDR3 is TGTGCCAGCAGCCGCGCCGCCACAGGGGGCGGCGGCTACACCTTC.

The J gene is TRBJ2-6, the V gene TRBV7-9; perhaps D is TRBD1 or TRBD2 (5 bases each). The CDR3 has 18 residues. The germline V gene has CDR1 SEHNR and CDR2 FQNEAQ (reference sequence). The V gene lost 6 bases and the J gene lost 0 bases, with 18 bases spanning the gap. The CDR3 loop reads CASSPPWGYSSGANVLTF. As DNA, the CDR3 is TGTGCCAGCAGTCCCCCGTGGGGGTACAGCTCTGGGGCCAACGTCCTGACTTTC.

The V gene is TRBV5-5, the J gene TRBJ1-1; D uncertain. The CDR3 totals 14 residues. Trimming removed 1 base at V and 1 base at J, with 8 bases between. Germline CDR1 and CDR2: SGHKS and YYEKEE (reference sequence). CDR3 in amino acids: CASSLYIRNTEAFF. Here the CDR3 DNA reads TGTGCCAGCAGCTTGTACATACGGAACACTGAAGCTTTCTTT.

The chain couples TRBV5-1 to TRBJ1-1; 8 bases line up with TRBD1. V dropped 6 bases and J dropped 6; count of bases not matched to a gene: 7. CDR3 size: 13 residues. From germline, CDR1 is SGHRS and CDR2 YFSETQ. CDR3 bases: TGCGCCAGCACGAAAGGGACAGGATCTGAAGCTTTCTTT. This codes for CASTKGTGSEAFF.

The chain is built from TRBV5-1 and TRBJ2-7; TRBD2 aligns across 8 bases. The length of the CDR3 is 15 residues. V lost 0 bases and J lost 2; bases outside the gene matches: 4. In germline, CDR1 is SGHRS, CDR2 YFSETQ. The CDR3 spells CASSLAGGAPYEQYF. The CDR3 DNA reads as TGCGCCAGCAGCTTGGCCGGGGGGGCCCCCTACGAGCAGTACTTC. Supplemented by reference TRBV5-1 and TRBJ2-7, the full variable domain reads KAGVTQTPRYLIKTRGQQVTLSCSPISGHRSVSWYQQTPGQGLQFLFEYFSETQRNKGNFPGRFSGRQFSNSRSEMNVSTLELGDSALYLCASSLAGGAPYEQYFGPGTRLTVT.

DNA of the CDR3: TGTGCCAGCAGCCCCCTGGACGGAAAGAACACTGAAGCTTTCTTT. Translating it yields CASSPLDGKNTEAFF. This chain links TRBV3-1 (or the pseudogene TRBV3-2) with TRBJ1-1, with D unclear. Looked up from germline, CDR1 is LGHDT and CDR2 is YNNKEL (reference sequence). Trimming left V 4 bases short and J 1 base short, with 13 bases between. The CDR3 consists of 15 residues.

J is TRBJ2-1 and V is TRBV7-6, with TRBD1 as a possible D gene (6 bases). CDR3 length: 17 amino acids. V was shortened by 5 bases and J by 2 bases, with 19 bases between the two germline ends. The germline V gene has CDR1 SGHVS and CDR2 FNYEAQ. CDR3 DNA sequence: TGTGCCAGCAGCGCCATTGAGGGGGATTTAACCTACAATGAGCAGTTCTTC. Its translation: CASSAIEGDLTYNEQFF.

This clone has only one observation. The gene calls are TRBV7-6 and TRBJ1-4, with a tentative D call TRBD1 (5 bases). V was cut by 3 bases and J by 5 bases, with 10 bases left in between. This CDR3 spans 14 amino acids. Germline-derived CDR1 and CDR2 are SGHVS and FNYEAQ. CDR3 residues: CASSLQGSNEKLFF. The CDR3 coding sequence is TGTGCCAGCAGCTTGCAGGGATCGAATGAAAAACTGTTTTTT.

V gene TRBV7-9 combines with J gene TRBJ2-1, with 12 bases identical to TRBD2. The CDR3 length is 18 residues. Losses at the gene ends were 5 bases for V and 2 bases for J; bases not matched to a gene: 10. Germline V CDR1 and CDR2: SEHNR, FQNEAQ (reference sequence). The DNA for the CDR3 is TGTGCCAGCAGCCCGCAAGGACTAGCGGGGCTGACCTACAATGAGCAGTTCTTC. Its protein is CASSPQGLAGLTYNEQFF.

The chain has TRBV12-3 or TRBV12-4 and TRBJ2-5; maybe TRBD1 (6 bases). The CDR3 is made up of 13 amino acids. Deletions cut 6 bases from V and 4 bases from J, with 12 bases between. The CDR3 DNA reads TGTGCCAGCAGAACAGGGAGTCGAGAGACCCAGTACTTC. This codes for CASRTGSRETQYF.

V gene TRBV7-9 combines with J gene TRBJ2-3; D may be TRBD1 (5 bases). This CDR3 contains 15 residues. Germline V gives CDR1 SEHNR, CDR2 FQNEAQ (reference sequence). Trimming took 5 bases from V and 4 from J, leaving 16 bases between them. Written as DNA, the CDR3 is TGTGCCAGCAGCAATGGGGCCTCGGCCCCAGATACGCAGTATTTT. Translated: CASSNGASAPDTQYF. Full variable domain (outside the CDR3, taken from reference TRBV7-9 and TRBJ2-3): DTGVSQNPRHKITKRGQNVTFRCDPISEHNRLYWYRQTLGQGPEFLTYFQNEAQLEKSRLLSDRFSAERPKGSFSTLEIQRTEQGDSAMYLCASSNGASAPDTQYFGPGTRLTVL.

The genes are TRBV7-4 and TRBJ1-2, with 8 positions matching TRBD1. This CDR3 comprises 17 residues. Trimming took 3 bases from V and 0 from J; bases not matched to a gene: 9. Looked up from germline, CDR1 is SGHVT and CDR2 is SQSDAQ. The DNA for the CDR3 is TGTGCCAGCAGCTTGGCACACACAGGGGGTGCTAACTATGGCTACACCTTC. It encodes CASSLAHTGGANYGYTF.

This clone is a singleton in its sample. The V gene is TRBV5-4, the J gene TRBJ2-5; TRBD2 agrees at 16 bases. CDR1 and CDR2 from the germline V gene are SGHNT and YYREEE (reference sequence). This CDR3 spans 18 amino acids. V gave up 4 bases and J gave up 5 bases; unmatched junction bases: 11. The CDR3 DNA reads as TGTGCCAGCAGCCCGGGACTAGCGGGGGGGCCGGCTTGGGAGACCCAGTACTTC. Its protein product is CASSPGLAGGPAWETQYF.

The chain's CDR3 is CASHFTGELFF. The CDR3 bases are TGTGCCAGCCATTTCACCGGGGAGCTGTTTTTT. This chain uses TRBV25-1 with TRBJ2-2, with D uncertain. The germline V gene encodes CDR1 MGHDK and CDR2 SYGVNS. CDR3 length: 11 residues. The V end was cut by 8 bases, the J end by 4 bases, with 5 bases between.

The chain recombines TRBV18 with TRBJ2-5; 11 bases are a match to TRBD2. Germline CDR1 reads KGHSH; CDR2 reads LQKENI. This CDR3 comprises 18 residues. V was clipped by 6 bases and J by 2 bases; unmatched bases: 14. The CDR3 coding sequence is TGTGCCAGCTCCCCGGCTAGCGGGGGGCGGCGTCGTCAAGAGACCCAGTACTTC. Translation gives CASSPASGGRRRQETQYF.

V usage is TRBV30 and J usage is TRBJ1-3, with D unclear. V was shortened by 5 bases and J by 3 bases, with 14 bases between the two germline ends. CDR1 and CDR2 (germline): GTSNPN, SVGIG (reference sequence). The CDR3 has 14 amino acids. The chain's CDR3 is CAWEPQVDGNTIYF. The CDR3 nucleotides read TGTGCCTGGGAACCTCAGGTGGATGGAAACACCATATATTTT. The complete variable domain, with remaining parts taken from reference TRBV30 and TRBJ1-3, reads SQTIHQWPATLVQPVGSPLSLECTVEGTSNPNLYWYRQAAGRGLQLLFYSVGIGQISSEVPQNLSASRPQDRQFILSSKKLLLSDSGFYLCAWEPQVDGNTIYFGEGSWLTVV.

The chain links TRBV4-1 to TRBJ1-6; 7 positions match TRBD1. With V trimmed by 2 bases and J by 7 bases, 5 bases remained unmatched. This CDR3 is built from 15 residues. The germline V gene has CDR1 MGHRA and CDR2 YSYEKL. As DNA, the CDR3 is TGCGCCAGCAGCCAAAGGGACAGATCCAATTCACCCCTCCACTTT. Amino acid sequence: CASSQRDRSNSPLHF.

The chain links TRBV6-5 to TRBJ2-5; maybe TRBD2 (5 bases). Trimming took off 5 bases at V and 4 bases at J, with 8 bases between the two ends. This CDR3 has 12 amino acids. Germline CDR1 MNHEY, CDR2 SVGAGI. CDR3 loop: CASSPGGETQYF. CDR3 sequence (DNA): TGTGCCAGCAGTCCCGGAGGAGAGACCCAGTACTTC.

The chain links TRBV18 to TRBJ1-1; D not resolved. The CDR3 extends over 15 amino acids. Germline V gives CDR1 KGHSH, CDR2 LQKENI. The V and J ends lost 3 bases and 5 bases respectively, with 16 bases between them. CDR3 amino acids: CASSPWASGRTEAFF. The CDR3 nucleotides read TGTGCCAGCTCACCTTGGGCCTCCGGAAGGACTGAAGCTTTCTTT.

The rearrangement links TRBV3-1 (or the pseudogene TRBV3-2) to TRBJ1-3; D unresolved. Trimming took 1 base from V and 0 from J, leaving 7 bases between them. The CDR3 has 15 residues. Germline V CDR1 and CDR2: LGHDT, YNNKEL (reference sequence). This CDR3 is CASSQGMDSGNTIYF. The DNA of the CDR3 is TGTGCCAGCAGCCAAGGAATGGACTCTGGAAACACCATATATTTT.

The chain couples TRBV6-1 to TRBJ1-2; tentatively, D is TRBD1 (6 bases). Trimming cost V 0 bases and J 5 bases, with 19 bases left between them. Per germline, CDR1 MNHNS and CDR2 SASEGT. The CDR3 sequence is 17 residues long. CDR3 loop: CASSEAGLQGTLYGYTF. The CDR3 DNA reads as TGTGCCAGCAGTGAAGCCGGGCTACAGGGAACCTTATATGGCTACACCTTC.

This clone appeared a few times. V usage is TRBV19 and J usage is TRBJ2-7; no firm D call. The V gene's germline CDR1 is LNHDA and CDR2 SQIVND (reference sequence). CDR3 length: 13 residues. The V end lost 6 bases, the J end lost 4 bases, and 13 bases lay between the germline ends. For the CDR3, the DNA is TGTGCCAGTAGCCCAAGGGCGTATTACGAGCAGTACTTC. The encoded protein is CASSPRAYYEQYF.

The rearrangement links TRBV5-1 to TRBJ2-1, with D maybe TRBD2 (7 bases). V lost 0 bases, J lost 8 bases, and 15 bases lay in between. The germline CDR1 and CDR2 sequences are SGHRS and YFSETQ. The CDR3 spans 15 residues. Here the CDR3 DNA reads TGCGCCAGCAGCTTGGCACGGGGGGCAGGTGATGAGCAGTTCTTC. The encoded protein is CASSLARGAGDEQFF. The full variable domain, its missing parts supplied by reference TRBV5-1 and TRBJ2-1, is KAGVTQTPRYLIKTRGQQVTLSCSPISGHRSVSWYQQTPGQGLQFLFEYFSETQRNKGNFPGRFSGRQFSNSRSEMNVSTLELGDSALYLCASSLARGAGDEQFFGPGTRLTVL.

This chain connects TRBV7-9 to TRBJ1-1; D might be TRBD1 (6 bases). The V end was cut by 1 base, the J end by 5 bases, with 11 bases between. Germline CDR1 and CDR2: SEHNR and FQNEAQ (reference sequence). The CDR3 is 14 amino acids. The CDR3 protein is CASSLETGRTEAFF. The CDR3 DNA reads TGTGCCAGCAGCTTAGAGACAGGAAGGACTGAAGCTTTCTTT.